The 5 T cell receptor beta chains below all came from one sample that was sequenced in a study of blood T cell repertoires in COVID-19. Profiled with immunoSEQ multiplex PCR; TCRdb holds only in-frame clones, not every one. In the table there are 100,000 to 140,000 clones, 75% to 95% of which are singletons. Sample: peripheral blood. The receptors originated from a woman aged 25 to 39 with acute or convalescent COVID-19.

This chain connects TRBV2 to TRBJ1-6; 10 nucleotides line up with TRBD1. This CDR3 has 16 residues. Trimming cost V 3 bases and J 6 bases; bases outside gene matches: 5. From germline, CDR1 is SNHLY and CDR2 FYNNEI. The CDR3 region has the DNA TGTGCCAGCAGTGAGGCCAGGACAGGGGGTAATTCACCCCTCCACTTT. This encodes CASSEARTGGNSPLHF.

This chain joins TRBV9 and TRBJ1-1, with D possibly TRBD1 on 5 matching bases. From germline, CDR1 is SGDLS and CDR2 YYNGEE. V dropped 3 bases and J dropped 5 bases, with 11 bases sitting between them. The CDR3 covers 13 residues. CDR3 sequence reads: CASSETPGTEAFF. The CDR3 DNA reads as TGTGCCAGCAGCGAGACGCCAGGGACTGAAGCTTTCTTT.

This clone has a handful of counts. The chain couples TRBV4-1 to TRBJ2-2; 8 bases fit TRBD2. The CDR3 consists of 16 residues. CDR1 and CDR2 from the germline V gene are MGHRA and YSYEKL. The J segment lost 6 bases and the V segment lost 1 base, leaving 7 bases of the junction unmatched. The DNA for the CDR3 is TGCGCCAGCAGCCAAGGACCAGCGGGAGTTTCCGGGGAGCTGTTTTTT. Encoded protein: CASSQGPAGVSGELFF.

The CDR3 DNA follows: TGTGCCAGCCTCAGGGGGTATTATGAGCAGTTCTTC. Residues: CASLRGYYEQFF. The rearrangement uses TRBV2 and TRBJ2-1; 7 bases fit TRBD1. Losses at the gene ends were 8 bases for V and 8 bases for J; bases not matched to a gene: 6. The CDR3 has 12 residues. Germline values: CDR1 SNHLY, CDR2 FYNNEI.

The rearrangement links TRBV7-2 to TRBJ1-2; D perhaps matches TRBD1 (5 bases). Trimming took off 3 bases at V and 4 bases at J, with 15 bases between the two ends. CDR1 is SGHTA and CDR2 is FQGNSA in the germline V gene. The CDR3 sequence is 15 residues long. The DNA for the CDR3 is TGTGCCAGCAGCTTGCTTGGGGCGACCGGCTATGGCTACACCTTC. Protein product: CASSLLGATGYGYTF.